This T cell receptor beta chain was observed in a study of T cells in Graves' hyperthyroidism and ophthalmopathy. Study as a whole: Initial diagnosis, before any treatment, was when peripheral blood was collected. General study findings and limits: Researchers found most expanded thyroid clonotypes above 0.001 in blood as well.

Patients were excluded for uncontrolled infection, other autoimmune disease, pregnancy or lactation. Together with thyroid ultrasound, orbital computed tomography, serum thyroxine and TRAb, clinical symptoms were used for diagnoses. Using RNA transcripts as the source, TCR beta CDR3 regions were amplified. Carried out on the TCR CDR3, a first-round RT-PCR used the HTBI primer set. TCRdb itself ran the multiplex PCR reads through MiXCR, one entry per CDR3 protein. This repertoire shows about 360,000 distinct CDR3 sequences, roughly 13% found once; its top ten account for 9.2%. The CDR3 runs to 13 residues. The germline V gene has CDR1 DFQATT and CDR2 SNEGSKA (reference sequence). In regard to this clonotype: What it binds is not known.

This chain uses TRBV20-1 with TRBJ2-1, with D possibly matching TRBD2 (6 bases). The clonotype was recovered from a woman aged 18-30 years with Graves' hyperthyroidism. Sequenced: blood. The CDR3 loop reads CNATLAGYNEQFF. Written as DNA, the CDR3 is TGCAATGCCACCTTGGCGGGGTACAATGAGCAGTTCTTC.